The rows below give T cell receptor beta chains drawn from one sample of a study of cytomegalovirus exposure and HLA in healthy donors. The assay was immunoSEQ multiplex PCR, and TCRdb's table has in-frame clones only and misses some. This sample's table reports 100,000 to 150,000 clones. Specimen: PBMCs. These receptors came from a woman aged 40 to 49 in good health and CMV-seropositive. Both conserved end residues are part of each CDR3. A D gene is named only where the DNA matches it firmly.

j_call	cdr3_length	v_call	d_call	cdr3_aa	cdr3_nt
TRBJ1-3	14	TRBV28	.	CASSLLASGNTIYF	TGTGCCAGCAGTTTACTGGCCTCTGGAAACACCATATATTTT
TRBJ2-2	15	TRBV2	TRBD2	CASRGAGGPAGELFF	TGTGCCTCTAGAGGGGCGGGAGGGCCGGCCGGGGAGCTGTTTTTT
TRBJ2-1	13	TRBV7-2	.	CASLGVAYNEQFF	TGTGCCAGCTTAGGGGTAGCCTACAATGAGCAGTTCTTC
TRBJ2-5	15	TRBV30	TRBD2	CASRLAPRLGETQYF	TGTGCCTCAAGACTAGCCCCCAGGTTAGGAGAGACCCAGTACTTC
TRBJ1-1	15	TRBV10-3	TRBD1	CAISETGTGVAEAFF	TGTGCCATCAGTGAAACCGGGACAGGGGTTGCTGAAGCTTTCTTT
TRBJ1-5	15	TRBV4-1	.	CASSQEGGSYQPQHF	TGCGCCAGCAGCCAAGAAGGCGGCAGCTATCAGCCCCAGCATTTT
TRBJ1-3	17	TRBV2	.	CASSETGLPNSGNTIYF	TGTGCCAGCAGTGAAACGGGACTGCCTAACTCTGGAAACACCATATATTTT
TRBJ1-2	14	TRBV5-4	.	CASSPAGQIYGYTF	TGTGCCAGCAGCCCCGCAGGACAGATCTATGGCTACACCTTC
TRBJ1-4	15	TRBV9	TRBD1	CASSITGAINEKLFF	TGTGCCAGCAGCATCACAGGGGCTATTAATGAAAAACTGTTTTTT
TRBJ2-2	14	TRBV9	.	CASSVPQGGGELFF	TGTGCCAGCAGCGTACCACAGGGTGGCGGGGAGCTGTTTTTT
TRBJ2-7	13	TRBV10-3	TRBD1	CAISSGQGREQYF	TGTGCCATCAGCTCGGGACAGGGAAGGGAGCAGTACTTC
TRBJ2-7	19	TRBV7-9	TRBD2	CASSLWPGERTSGDYEQYF	TGTGCCAGCAGCTTATGGCCAGGTGAGAGGACTAGCGGTGATTACGAGCAGTACTTC
TRBJ2-7	14	TRBV2	.	CASSGRSGAGEQYF	TGTGCCAGCAGTGGACGGTCGGGAGCGGGCGAGCAGTACTTC
TRBJ2-7	18	TRBV7-9	.	CASSSGPNAPLSSYEQYF	TGTGCCAGCAGTTCAGGCCCCAATGCCCCGCTTAGCTCCTACGAGCAGTACTTC
TRBJ1-5	14	TRBV5-1	.	CASSSGEGGQPQHF	TGCGCCAGCAGCAGTGGGGAGGGGGGACAGCCCCAGCATTTT
TRBJ1-2	13	TRBV6-4	.	CASSERAGQGYTF	TGTGCCAGCAGTGAAAGAGCAGGGCAGGGCTACACCTTC
TRBJ2-2	15	TRBV18	.	CASSPGGNPTGELFF	TGTGCCAGCTCACCAGGGGGCAATCCCACCGGGGAGCTGTTTTTT
TRBJ2-3	14	TRBV5-1	TRBD1	CASSLRTGTDTQYF	TGCGCCAGCAGCCTTAGGACAGGGACAGATACGCAGTATTTT
TRBJ2-2	14	TRBV11-2	.	CASSLDEITGELFF	TGTGCCAGCAGCTTAGACGAGATCACCGGGGAGCTGTTTTTT
TRBJ1-2	15	TRBV6-1	TRBD1	CASSEEGAPGYGYTF	TGTGCCAGCAGTGAAGAGGGGGCGCCTGGCTATGGCTACACCTTC
TRBJ1-6	13	TRBV5-8	.	CASSPRLVSPLHF	TGTGCCAGCAGCCCCCGACTTGTTTCACCCCTCCACTTT
TRBJ2-7	17	TRBV28	TRBD1	CASSRTGTGVISYEQYF	TGTGCCAGCAGTCGGACCGGGACAGGGGTCATCTCCTACGAGCAGTACTTC
TRBJ1-2	13	TRBV28	TRBD1	CASSLGQGYGYTF	TGTGCCAGCAGTTTAGGACAGGGGTATGGCTACACCTTC
TRBJ2-7	12	TRBV11-2	.	CASSLIPYEQYF	TGTGCCAGCAGCTTAATTCCTTACGAGCAGTACTTC
TRBJ2-7	12	TRBV29-1	.	CSVTRGGYEQYF	TGCAGCGTCACCCGGGGTGGATACGAGCAGTACTTC